This entry is about one TCR beta chain. The data originate from a study of CD8+ T cells in alopecia areata. Treatment here: oral pan-JAK inhibitor, 5-10 mg twice daily. The ends were cut back, 7 bases at V and 4 bases at J, with 15 bases in the middle. This CDR3 spans 13 amino acids. Per germline, CDR1 GTSNPN and CDR2 SVGIG (reference sequence). Reverse transcribed after extraction, RNA yielded cDNA as the sequencing template. Generated by immunoSEQ multiplex PCR, the TCRdb table keeps only in-frame clones and is missing some. The data contain some 190,000 clones, roughly 46% of them seen just once; the ten biggest clones take up around a tenth.

This clonotype was sampled from a human donor with alopecia areata. This sample comprised CD8+ T cells sorted from blood, obtained around week 53, from a patient treated with tofacitinib. This chain joins TRBV30 and TRBJ2-3; D gene uncertain. The CDR3: CAFDSNLPDTQYF. CDR3 nucleotide sequence: TGTGCCTTCGACTCTAACTTACCAGATACGCAGTATTTT.